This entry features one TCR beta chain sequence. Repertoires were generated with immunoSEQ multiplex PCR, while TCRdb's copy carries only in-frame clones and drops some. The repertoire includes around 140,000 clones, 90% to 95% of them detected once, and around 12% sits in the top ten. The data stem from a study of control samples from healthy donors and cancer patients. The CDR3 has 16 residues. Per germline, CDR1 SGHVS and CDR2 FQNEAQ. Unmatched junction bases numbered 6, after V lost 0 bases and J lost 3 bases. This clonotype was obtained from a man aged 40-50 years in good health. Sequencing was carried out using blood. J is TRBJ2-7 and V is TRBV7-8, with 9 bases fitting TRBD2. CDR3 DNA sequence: TGTGCCAGCAGCTTAGCGTCGGCGGGAGGGCACTACGAGCAGTACTTC. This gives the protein CASSLASAGGHYEQYF.